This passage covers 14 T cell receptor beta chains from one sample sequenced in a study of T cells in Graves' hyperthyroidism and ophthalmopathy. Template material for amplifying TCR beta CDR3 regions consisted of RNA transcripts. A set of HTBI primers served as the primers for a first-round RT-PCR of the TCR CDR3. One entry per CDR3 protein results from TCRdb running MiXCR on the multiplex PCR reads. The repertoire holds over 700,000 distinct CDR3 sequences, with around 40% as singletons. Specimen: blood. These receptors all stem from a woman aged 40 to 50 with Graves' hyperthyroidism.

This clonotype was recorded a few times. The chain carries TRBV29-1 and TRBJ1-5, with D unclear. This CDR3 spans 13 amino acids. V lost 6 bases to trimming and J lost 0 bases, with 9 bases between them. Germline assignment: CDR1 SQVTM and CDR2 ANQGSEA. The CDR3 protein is CSVQEYSNQPQHF. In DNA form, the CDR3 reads TGCAGCGTGCAGGAATATAGCAATCAGCCCCAGCATTTT.

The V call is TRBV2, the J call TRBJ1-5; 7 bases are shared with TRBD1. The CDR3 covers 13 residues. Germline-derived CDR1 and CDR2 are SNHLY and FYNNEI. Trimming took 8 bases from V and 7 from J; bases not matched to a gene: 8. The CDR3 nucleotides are TGTGCCAGCTGGGGACAGTTGGGACAGCCCCAGCATTTT. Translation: CASWGQLGQPQHF. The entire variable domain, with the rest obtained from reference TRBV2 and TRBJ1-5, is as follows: EPEVTQTPSHQVTQMGQEVILRCVPISNHLYFYWYRQILGQKVEFLVSFYNNEISEKSEIFDDQFSVERPDGSNFTLKIRSTKLEDSAMYFCASWGQLGQPQHFGDGTRLSIL.

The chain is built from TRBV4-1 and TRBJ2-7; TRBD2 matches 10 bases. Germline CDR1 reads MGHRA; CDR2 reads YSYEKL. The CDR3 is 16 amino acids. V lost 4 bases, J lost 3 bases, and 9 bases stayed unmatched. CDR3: CASSRVVGLADYEQYF. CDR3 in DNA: TGCGCCAGCAGCCGCGTCGTAGGACTAGCGGACTACGAGCAGTACTTC.

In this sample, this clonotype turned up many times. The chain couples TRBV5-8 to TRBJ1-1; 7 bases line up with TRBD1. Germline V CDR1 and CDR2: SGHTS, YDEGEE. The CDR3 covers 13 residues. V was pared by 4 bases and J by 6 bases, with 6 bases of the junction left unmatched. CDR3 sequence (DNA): TGTGCCAGCAGCCGTGGGACAGAGCCTGAAGCTTTCTTT. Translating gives CASSRGTEPEAFF.

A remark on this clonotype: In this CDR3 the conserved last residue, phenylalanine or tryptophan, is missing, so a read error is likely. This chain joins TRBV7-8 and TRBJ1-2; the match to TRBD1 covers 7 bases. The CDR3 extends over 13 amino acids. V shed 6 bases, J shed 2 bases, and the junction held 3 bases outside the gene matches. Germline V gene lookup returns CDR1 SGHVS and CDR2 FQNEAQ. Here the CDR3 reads CASRAQGNYGYTL. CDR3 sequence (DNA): TGTGCCAGCAGAGCACAGGGGAACTATGGCTACACCCTC.

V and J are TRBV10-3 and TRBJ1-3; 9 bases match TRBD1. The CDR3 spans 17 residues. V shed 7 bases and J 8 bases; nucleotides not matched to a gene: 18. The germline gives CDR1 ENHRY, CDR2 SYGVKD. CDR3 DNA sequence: TGTGCCATCACTACGGACAGGGGTTCCTCGTATGGCTACACCATATATTTT. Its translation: CAITTDRGSSYGYTIYF.

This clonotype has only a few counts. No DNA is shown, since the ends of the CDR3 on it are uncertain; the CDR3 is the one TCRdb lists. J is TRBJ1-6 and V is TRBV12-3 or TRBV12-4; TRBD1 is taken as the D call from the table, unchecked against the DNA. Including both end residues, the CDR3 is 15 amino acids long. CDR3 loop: CASSSSGQRNSPLHF.

The CDR3 reads CATLTGMNTEAFF. The CDR3 DNA reads TGTGCCACCCTGACAGGGATGAACACTGAAGCTTTCTTT. The rearrangement joins TRBV6-2 or TRBV6-3 to TRBJ1-1, with TRBD1 matching 7 bases. Germline V CDR1 and CDR2: MNHEY, SVGEGT. The V and J ends lost 10 bases and 0 bases, in that order; junction bases with no gene match: 5. CDR3 size: 13 residues.

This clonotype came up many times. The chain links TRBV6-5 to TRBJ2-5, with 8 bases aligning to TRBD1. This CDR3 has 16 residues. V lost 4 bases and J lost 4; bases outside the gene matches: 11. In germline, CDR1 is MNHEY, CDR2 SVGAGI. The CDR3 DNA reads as TGTGCCAGCAGTTCAGGACAGGGAGGCCGAACAGAGACCCAGTACTTC. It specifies CASSSGQGGRTETQYF.

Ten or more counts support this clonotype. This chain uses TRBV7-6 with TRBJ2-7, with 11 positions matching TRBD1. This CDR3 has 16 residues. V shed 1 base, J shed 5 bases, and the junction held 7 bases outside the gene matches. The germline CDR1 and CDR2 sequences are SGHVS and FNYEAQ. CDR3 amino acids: CASSLGGTGGLNEQYF. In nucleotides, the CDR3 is TGTGCCAGCAGCTTAGGGGGGACAGGGGGATTGAACGAGCAGTACTTC.

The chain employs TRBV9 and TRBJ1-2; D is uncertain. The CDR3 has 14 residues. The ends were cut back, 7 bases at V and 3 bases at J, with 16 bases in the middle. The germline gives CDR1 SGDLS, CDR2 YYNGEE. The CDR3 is CASSPWPVDYGYTF. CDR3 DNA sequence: TGTGCCAGCTCACCATGGCCCGTGGACTATGGCTACACCTTC.

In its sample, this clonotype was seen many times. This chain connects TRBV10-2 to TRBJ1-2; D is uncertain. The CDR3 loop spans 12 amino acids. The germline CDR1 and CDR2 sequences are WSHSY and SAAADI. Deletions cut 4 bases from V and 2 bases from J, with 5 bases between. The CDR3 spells CASSGINYGYTF. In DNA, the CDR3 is TGCGCCAGCAGTGGGATAAACTATGGCTACACCTTC.

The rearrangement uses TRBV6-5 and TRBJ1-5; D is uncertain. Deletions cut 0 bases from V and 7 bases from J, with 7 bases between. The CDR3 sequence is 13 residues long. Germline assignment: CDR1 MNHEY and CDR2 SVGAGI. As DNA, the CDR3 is TGTGCCAGCAGTTACTCAAGGTTACAGCCCCAGCATTTT. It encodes CASSYSRLQPQHF.

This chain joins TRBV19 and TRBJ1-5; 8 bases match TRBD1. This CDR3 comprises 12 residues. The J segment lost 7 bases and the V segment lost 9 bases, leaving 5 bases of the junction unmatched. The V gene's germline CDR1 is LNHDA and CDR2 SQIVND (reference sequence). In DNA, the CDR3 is TGTGCCAGCGCAGGGGGCGGGCAGCCCCAGCATTTT. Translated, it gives CASAGGGQPQHF.